The clone carrying this T cell receptor beta chain has a handful of counts. The target antigen is unknown. The sample contains more than one DNA sequence encoding this CDR3. RNA, once extracted, was reverse transcribed into cDNA for use as the sequencing template. The repertoire was sequenced with immunoSEQ multiplex PCR; TCRdb's copy has only in-frame clones and lacks some. The sample lists over 150,000 clones; approximately 60% were seen once. Treatment indicated: oral pan-JAK inhibitor, 5-10 mg twice daily. Germline-derived CDR1 and CDR2 are LNHDA and SQIVND (reference sequence). The CDR3 has 14 amino acids. V was trimmed by 0 bases and J by 5 bases, leaving 7 bases between them. This record comes from a study of CD8+ T cells in alopecia areata. Study findings and constraints: Just one nonresponder means the tie between baseline CD8+ expansion and response stays uncertain. Mice showed clearer TCR sharing than patients did, a gap that was possibly HLA-related.

The J gene is TRBJ2-2, the V gene TRBV19, with D possibly being TRBD2 (6 bases). This TCR was sampled from a human donor with alopecia areata. Here the sequenced sample was CD4+ T cells sorted from blood, taken at week 4, from a patient treated with tofacitinib. CDR3 residues: CASSIEEGTGELFF. The CDR3 region has the DNA TGTGCCAGTAGTATAGAGGAGGGGACCGGGGAGCTGTTTTTT.